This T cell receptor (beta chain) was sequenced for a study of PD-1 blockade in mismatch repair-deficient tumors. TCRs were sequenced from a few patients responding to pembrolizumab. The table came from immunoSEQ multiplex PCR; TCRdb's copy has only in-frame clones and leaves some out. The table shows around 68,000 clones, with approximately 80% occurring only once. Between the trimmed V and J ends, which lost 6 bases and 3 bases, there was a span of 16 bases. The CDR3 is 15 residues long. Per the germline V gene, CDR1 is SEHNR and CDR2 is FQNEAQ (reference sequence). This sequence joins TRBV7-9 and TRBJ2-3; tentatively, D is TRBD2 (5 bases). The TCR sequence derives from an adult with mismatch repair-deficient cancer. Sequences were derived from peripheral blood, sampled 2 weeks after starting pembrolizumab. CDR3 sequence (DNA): TGTGCCAGCAGTAACCGGGATGTCGGAACAGATACGCAGTATTTT. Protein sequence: CASSNRDVGTDTQYF. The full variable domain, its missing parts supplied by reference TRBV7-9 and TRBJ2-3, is DTGVSQNPRHKITKRGQNVTFRCDPISEHNRLYWYRQTLGQGPEFLTYFQNEAQLEKSRLLSDRFSAERPKGSFSTLEIQRTEQGDSAMYLCASSNRDVGTDTQYFGPGTRLTVL.